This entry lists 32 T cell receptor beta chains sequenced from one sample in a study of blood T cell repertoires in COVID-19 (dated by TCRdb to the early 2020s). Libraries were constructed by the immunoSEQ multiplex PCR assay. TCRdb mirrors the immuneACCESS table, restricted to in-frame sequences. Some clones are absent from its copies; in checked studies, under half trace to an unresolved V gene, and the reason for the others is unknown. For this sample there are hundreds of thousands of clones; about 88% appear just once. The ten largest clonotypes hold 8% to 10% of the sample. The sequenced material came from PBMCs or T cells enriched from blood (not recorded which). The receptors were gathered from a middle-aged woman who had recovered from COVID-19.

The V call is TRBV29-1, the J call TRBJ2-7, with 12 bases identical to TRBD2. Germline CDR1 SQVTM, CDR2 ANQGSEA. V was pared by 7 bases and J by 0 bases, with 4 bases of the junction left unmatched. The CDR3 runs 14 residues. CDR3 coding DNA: TGCAGCGCTGGACTAGCGGGAAGCTCCTACGAGCAGTACTTC. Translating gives CSAGLAGSSYEQYF.

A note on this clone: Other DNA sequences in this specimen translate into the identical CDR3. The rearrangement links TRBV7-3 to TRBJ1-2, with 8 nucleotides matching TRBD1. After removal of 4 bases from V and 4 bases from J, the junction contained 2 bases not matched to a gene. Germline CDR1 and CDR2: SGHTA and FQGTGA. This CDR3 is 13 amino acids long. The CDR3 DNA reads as TGTGCCAGCAGCTCTACAGGGGGCTATGGCTACACCTTC. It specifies CASSSTGGYGYTF.

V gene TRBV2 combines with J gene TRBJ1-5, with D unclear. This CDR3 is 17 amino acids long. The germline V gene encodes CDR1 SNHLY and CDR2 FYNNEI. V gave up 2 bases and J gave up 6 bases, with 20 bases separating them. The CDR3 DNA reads TGTGCCAGCAGTGAAACTCCGTCTGGGTTTACGGGTCAGCCCCAGCATTTT. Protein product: CASSETPSGFTGQPQHF.

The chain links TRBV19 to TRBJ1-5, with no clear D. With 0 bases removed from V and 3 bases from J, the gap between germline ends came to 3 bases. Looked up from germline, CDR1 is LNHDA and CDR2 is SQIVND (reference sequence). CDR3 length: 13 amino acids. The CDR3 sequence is CASSIEANQPQHF. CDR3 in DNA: TGTGCCAGTAGTATAGAGGCCAATCAGCCCCAGCATTTT.

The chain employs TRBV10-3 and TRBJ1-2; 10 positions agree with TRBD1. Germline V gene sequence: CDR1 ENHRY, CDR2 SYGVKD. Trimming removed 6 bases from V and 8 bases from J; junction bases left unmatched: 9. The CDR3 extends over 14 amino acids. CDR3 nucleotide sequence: TGTGCCATCAGCTTTTTGGACAGGGGGGAAGGCTACACCTTC. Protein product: CAISFLDRGEGYTF.

The CDR3: CASSDGSLSGANVLTF. The CDR3 bases are TGTGCCAGCAGCGACGGGTCGCTATCTGGGGCCAACGTCCTGACTTTC. The chain uses TRBV9 and TRBJ2-6; no firm D call. CDR1 and CDR2 from the germline V gene are SGDLS and YYNGEE. Between the trimmed V and J ends, which lost 3 bases and 1 base, there was a span of 11 bases. CDR3 length: 16 amino acids.

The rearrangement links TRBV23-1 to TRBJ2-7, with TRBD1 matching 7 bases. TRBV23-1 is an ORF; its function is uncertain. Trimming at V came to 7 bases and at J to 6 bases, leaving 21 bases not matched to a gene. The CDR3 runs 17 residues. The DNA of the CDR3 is TGCGCCAGCACCCCCCGTCCCAATAGGTGGACAGGTGTCGAGCAGTACTTC. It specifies CASTPRPNRWTGVEQYF.

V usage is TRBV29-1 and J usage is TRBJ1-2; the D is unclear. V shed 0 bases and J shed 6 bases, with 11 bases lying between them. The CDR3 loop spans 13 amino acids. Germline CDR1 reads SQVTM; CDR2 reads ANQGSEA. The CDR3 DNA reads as TGCAGCGTTGAAGATTCGGGGTACCATGGCTACACCTTC. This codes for CSVEDSGYHGYTF.

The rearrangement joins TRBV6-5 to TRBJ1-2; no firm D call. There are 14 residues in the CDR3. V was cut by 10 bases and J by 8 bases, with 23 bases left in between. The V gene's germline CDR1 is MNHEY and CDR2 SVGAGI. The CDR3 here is CAIKGHSRPGGYTF. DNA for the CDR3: TGTGCCATCAAAGGTCACTCCAGACCGGGAGGCTACACCTTC.

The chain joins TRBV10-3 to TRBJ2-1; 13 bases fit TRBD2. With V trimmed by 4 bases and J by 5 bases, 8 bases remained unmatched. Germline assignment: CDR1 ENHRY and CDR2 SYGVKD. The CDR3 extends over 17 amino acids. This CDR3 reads CAISGGGLAGLDNEQFF. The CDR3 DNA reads TGTGCCATCAGTGGTGGGGGACTAGCGGGACTCGACAATGAGCAGTTCTTC.

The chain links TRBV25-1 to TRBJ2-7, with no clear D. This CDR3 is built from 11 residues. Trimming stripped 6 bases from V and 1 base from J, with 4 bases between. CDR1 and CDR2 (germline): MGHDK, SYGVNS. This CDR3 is CASSLSYEQYF. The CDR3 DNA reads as TGTGCCAGCAGCCTTTCCTACGAGCAGTACTTC.

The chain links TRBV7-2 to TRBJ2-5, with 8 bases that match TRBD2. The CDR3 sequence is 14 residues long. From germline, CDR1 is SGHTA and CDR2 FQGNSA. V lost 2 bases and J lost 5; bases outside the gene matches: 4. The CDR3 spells CASSLLGGGETQYF. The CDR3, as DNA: TGTGCCAGCAGCTTACTGGGCGGGGGGGAGACCCAGTACTTC.

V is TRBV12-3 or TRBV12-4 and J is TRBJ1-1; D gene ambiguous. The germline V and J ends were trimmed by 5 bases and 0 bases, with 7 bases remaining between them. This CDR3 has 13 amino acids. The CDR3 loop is CASSRELNTEAFF. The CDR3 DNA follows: TGTGCCAGCAGTCGGGAGTTGAACACTGAAGCTTTCTTT.

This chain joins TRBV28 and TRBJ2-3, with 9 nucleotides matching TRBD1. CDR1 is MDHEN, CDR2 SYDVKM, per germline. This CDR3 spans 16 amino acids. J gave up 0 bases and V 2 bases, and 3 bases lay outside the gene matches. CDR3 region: CASSLTGTGSTDTQYF. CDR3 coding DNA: TGTGCCAGCAGTTTAACCGGGACAGGGAGCACAGATACGCAGTATTTT.

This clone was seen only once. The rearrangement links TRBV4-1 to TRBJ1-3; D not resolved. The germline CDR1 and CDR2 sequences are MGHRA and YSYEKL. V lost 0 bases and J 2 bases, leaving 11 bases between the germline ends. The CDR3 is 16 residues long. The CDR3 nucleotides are TGCGCCAGCAGCCAAGAATCAGGAATACCTGGAAACACCATATATTTT. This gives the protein CASSQESGIPGNTIYF.

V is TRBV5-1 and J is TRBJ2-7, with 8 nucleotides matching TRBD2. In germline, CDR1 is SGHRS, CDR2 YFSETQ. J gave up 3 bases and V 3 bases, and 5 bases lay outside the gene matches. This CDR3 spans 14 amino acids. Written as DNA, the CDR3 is TGCGCCAGCAGCTGGGGACTAGGGATCTACGAGCAGTACTTC. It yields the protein CASSWGLGIYEQYF.

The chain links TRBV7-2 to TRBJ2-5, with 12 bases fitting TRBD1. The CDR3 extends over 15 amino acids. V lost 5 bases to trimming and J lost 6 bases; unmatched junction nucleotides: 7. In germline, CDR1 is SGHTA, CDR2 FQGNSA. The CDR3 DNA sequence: TGTGCCAGCAGCGGAAGGGACAGGGGGCTGAAGACCCAGTACTTC. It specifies CASSGRDRGLKTQYF. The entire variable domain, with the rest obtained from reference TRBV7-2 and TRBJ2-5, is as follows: GAGVSQSPSNKVTEKGKDVELRCDPISGHTALYWYRQSLGQGLEFLIYFQGNSAPDKSGLPSDRFSAERTGGSVSTLTIQRTQQEDSAVYLCASSGRDRGLKTQYFGPGTRLLVL.

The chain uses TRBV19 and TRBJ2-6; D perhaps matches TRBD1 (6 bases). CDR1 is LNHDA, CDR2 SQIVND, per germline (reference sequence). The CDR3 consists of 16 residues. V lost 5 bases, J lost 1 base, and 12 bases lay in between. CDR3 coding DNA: TGTGCCAGTAGTCTGACAGGTTGGTCTGGGGCCAACGTCCTGACTTTC. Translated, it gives CASSLTGWSGANVLTF.

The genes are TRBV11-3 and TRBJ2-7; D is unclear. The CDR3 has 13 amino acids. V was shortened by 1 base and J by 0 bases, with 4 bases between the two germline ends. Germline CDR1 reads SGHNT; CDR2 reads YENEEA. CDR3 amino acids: CASSLGSSYEQYF. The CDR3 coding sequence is TGTGCCAGCAGCTTAGGCAGCTCCTACGAGCAGTACTTC.

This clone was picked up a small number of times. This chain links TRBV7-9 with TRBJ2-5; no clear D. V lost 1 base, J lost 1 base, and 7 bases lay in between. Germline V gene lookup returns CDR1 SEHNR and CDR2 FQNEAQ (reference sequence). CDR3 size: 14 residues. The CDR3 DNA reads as TGTGCCAGCAGCTTAGATCGCAGCCAAGAGACCCAGTACTTC. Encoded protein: CASSLDRSQETQYF. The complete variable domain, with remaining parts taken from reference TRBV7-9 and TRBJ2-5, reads DTGVSQNPRHKITKRGQNVTFRCDPISEHNRLYWYRQTLGQGPEFLTYFQNEAQLEKSRLLSDRFSAERPKGSFSTLEIQRTEQGDSAMYLCASSLDRSQETQYFGPGTRLLVL.

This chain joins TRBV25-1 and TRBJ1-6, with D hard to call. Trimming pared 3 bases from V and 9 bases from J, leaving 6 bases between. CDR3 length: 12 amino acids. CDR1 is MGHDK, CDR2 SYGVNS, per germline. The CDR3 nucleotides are TGTGCCAGCAGTGAGGAGCTTTCACCCCTCCACTTT. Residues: CASSEELSPLHF.

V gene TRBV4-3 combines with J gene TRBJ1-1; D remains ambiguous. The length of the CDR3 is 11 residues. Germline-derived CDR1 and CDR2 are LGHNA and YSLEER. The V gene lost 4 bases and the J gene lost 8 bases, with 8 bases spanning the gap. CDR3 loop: CASSRSGEAFF. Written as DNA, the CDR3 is TGCGCCAGCAGCCGTTCGGGAGAAGCTTTCTTT.

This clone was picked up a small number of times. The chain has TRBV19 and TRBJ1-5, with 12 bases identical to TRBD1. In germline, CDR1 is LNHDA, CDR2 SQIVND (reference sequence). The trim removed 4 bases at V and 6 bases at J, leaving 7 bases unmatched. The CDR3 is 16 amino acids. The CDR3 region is CASSKWRDRGLQPQHF. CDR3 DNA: TGTGCCAGTAGTAAATGGCGGGACAGGGGGCTTCAGCCCCAGCATTTT.

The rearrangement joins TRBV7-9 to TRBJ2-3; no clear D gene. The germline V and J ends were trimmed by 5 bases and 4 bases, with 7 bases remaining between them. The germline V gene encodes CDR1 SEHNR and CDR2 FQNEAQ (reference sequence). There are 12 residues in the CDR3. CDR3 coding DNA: TGTGCCAGCAGCCCCCTAGCAGATACGCAGTATTTT. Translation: CASSPLADTQYF.

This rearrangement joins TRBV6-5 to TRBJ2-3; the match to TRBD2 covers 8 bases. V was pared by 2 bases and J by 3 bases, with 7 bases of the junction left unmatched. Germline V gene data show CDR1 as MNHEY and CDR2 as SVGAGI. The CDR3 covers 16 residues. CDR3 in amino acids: CASSYGAGVETDTQYF. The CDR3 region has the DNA TGTGCCAGCAGTTACGGAGCGGGGGTGGAGACAGATACGCAGTATTTT.

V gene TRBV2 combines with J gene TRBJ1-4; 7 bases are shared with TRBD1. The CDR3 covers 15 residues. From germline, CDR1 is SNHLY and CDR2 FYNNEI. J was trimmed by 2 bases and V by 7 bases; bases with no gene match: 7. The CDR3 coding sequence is TGTGCCAGCATAAACAGGGGTTTTACTAATGAAAAACTGTTTTTT. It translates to CASINRGFTNEKLFF.

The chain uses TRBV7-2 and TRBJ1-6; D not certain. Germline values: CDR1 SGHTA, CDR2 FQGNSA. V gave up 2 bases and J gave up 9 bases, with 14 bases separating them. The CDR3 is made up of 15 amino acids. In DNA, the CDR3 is TGTGCCAGCAGCTTAACAGTTGGAGGAATTTCACCCCTCCACTTT. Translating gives CASSLTVGGISPLHF.

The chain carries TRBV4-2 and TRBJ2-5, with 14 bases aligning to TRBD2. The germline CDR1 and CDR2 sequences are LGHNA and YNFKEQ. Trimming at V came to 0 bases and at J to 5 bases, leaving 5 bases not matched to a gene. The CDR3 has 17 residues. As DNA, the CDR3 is TGTGCCAGCAGCCAAGAAGGGACTAGCGGGAGAAGTGAGACCCAGTACTTC. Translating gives CASSQEGTSGRSETQYF.

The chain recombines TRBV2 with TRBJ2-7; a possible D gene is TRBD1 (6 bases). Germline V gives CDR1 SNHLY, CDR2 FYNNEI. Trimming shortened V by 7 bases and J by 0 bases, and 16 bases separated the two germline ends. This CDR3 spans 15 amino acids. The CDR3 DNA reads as TGTGCCAGCAAGACAGGACAGTCCACCTCCTACGAGCAGTACTTC. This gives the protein CASKTGQSTSYEQYF.

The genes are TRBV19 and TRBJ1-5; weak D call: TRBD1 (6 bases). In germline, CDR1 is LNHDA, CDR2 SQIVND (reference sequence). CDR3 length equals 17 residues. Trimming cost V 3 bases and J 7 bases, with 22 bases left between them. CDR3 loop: CASSMPYPDSLGQPQHF. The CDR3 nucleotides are TGTGCCAGTAGTATGCCTTACCCGGACAGTTTGGGGCAGCCCCAGCATTTT.

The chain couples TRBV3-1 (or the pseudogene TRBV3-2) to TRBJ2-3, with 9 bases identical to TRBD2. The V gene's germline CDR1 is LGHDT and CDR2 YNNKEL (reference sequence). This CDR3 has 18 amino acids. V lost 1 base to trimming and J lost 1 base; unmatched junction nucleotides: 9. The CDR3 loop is CASSQGLAGDLGTDTQYF. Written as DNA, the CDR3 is TGTGCCAGCAGCCAAGGCTTAGCGGGGGATCTGGGCACAGATACGCAGTATTTT.

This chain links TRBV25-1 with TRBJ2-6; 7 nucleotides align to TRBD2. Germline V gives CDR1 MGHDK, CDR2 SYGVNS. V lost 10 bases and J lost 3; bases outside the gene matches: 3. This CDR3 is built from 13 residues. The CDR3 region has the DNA TGTGCCACTTGGGGGGGTGGGGCCAACGTCCTGACTTTC. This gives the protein CATWGGGANVLTF.